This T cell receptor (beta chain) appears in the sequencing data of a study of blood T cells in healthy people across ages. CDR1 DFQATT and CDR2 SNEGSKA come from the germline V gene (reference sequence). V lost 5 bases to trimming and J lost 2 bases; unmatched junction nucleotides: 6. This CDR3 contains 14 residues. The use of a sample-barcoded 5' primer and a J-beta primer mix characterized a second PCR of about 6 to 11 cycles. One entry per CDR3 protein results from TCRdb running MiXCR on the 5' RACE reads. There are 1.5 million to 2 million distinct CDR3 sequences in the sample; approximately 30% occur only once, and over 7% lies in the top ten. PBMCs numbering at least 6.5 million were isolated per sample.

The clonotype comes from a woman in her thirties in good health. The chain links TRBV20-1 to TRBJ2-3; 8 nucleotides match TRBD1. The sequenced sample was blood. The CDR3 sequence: CSAGGQATTDTQYF. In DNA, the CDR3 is TGCAGTGCTGGGGGACAGGCAACCACAGATACGCAGTATTTT.